Listed below are T cell receptor beta chains from one sample, sequenced in a study of blood T cell repertoires in COVID-19. Generated by immunoSEQ multiplex PCR, the TCRdb table keeps only in-frame clones and is missing some. The sample shows about 170,000 clones, approximately 86% of them seen only once. Sequencing input: peripheral blood. The receptors shown here come from a man between 60 and 70 years old who had recovered from COVID-19. The conserved cysteine and the conserved F or W are not part of the CDR3 here. Fields, in order: J gene, V gene, CDR3 protein.

J: TRBJ1-4; V: TRBV19; CDR3: ASSSPPDSFEEKLF
J: TRBJ2-6; V: TRBV11-2; CDR3: ASSLDRGRIGANVLT
J: TRBJ2-6; V: TRBV27; CDR3: ASSSRTSVPSGANVLT
J: TRBJ1-5; V: TRBV2; CDR3: ARGTLQGTNQPQH
J: TRBJ2-2; V: TRBV2; CDR3: ASRQGYIGELF
J: TRBJ1-5; V: TRBV7-8; CDR3: ASSSGGGNQPQH
J: TRBJ1-1; V: TRBV5-4; CDR3: ASSPRTGNTEAF
J: TRBJ1-2; V: TRBV30; CDR3: AWAHEGGRGYT
J: TRBJ2-2; V: TRBV9; CDR3: ASSVNMNTGELF
J: TRBJ1-1; V: TRBV7-2; CDR3: ATPGRGGTEAF
J: TRBJ1-3; V: TRBV4-3; CDR3: ASSQETGGSGNTIY
J: TRBJ2-3; V: TRBV6-4; CDR3: ASMGSGDTQY
J: TRBJ2-7; V: TRBV6-5; CDR3: ASSYGARGTDYEQY
J: TRBJ1-1; V: TRBV18; CDR3: ASSPGRATGPEAF
J: TRBJ1-2; V: TRBV5-1; CDR3: ASSLGQAHVGGYT
J: TRBJ1-2; V: TRBV6-5; CDR3: ASRPPGQGYGYT
J: TRBJ2-5; V: TRBV5-1; CDR3: ASSLVQETQY
J: TRBJ1-6; V: TRBV10-3; CDR3: AIKDRPSYNSPLH
J: TRBJ2-5; V: TRBV7-2; CDR3: ASSLDTGRETQY
J: TRBJ2-7; V: TRBV7-2; CDR3: AVRLAGGPWYEQY
J: TRBJ2-1; V: TRBV27; CDR3: ASSRHYRGEQF
J: TRBJ1-5; V: TRBV7-9; CDR3: ASSFQGDGNQPQH
J: TRBJ2-7; V: TRBV7-3; CDR3: ASSPQTGNEQY
J: TRBJ1-1; V: TRBV9; CDR3: ASSVGSGGQTEAF
J: TRBJ1-6; V: TRBV5-4; CDR3: ASSLASFSPLH
J: TRBJ1-1; V: TRBV14; CDR3: ASSLRQGGNTEAF
J: TRBJ1-1; V: TRBV7-8; CDR3: ASSLAASGQPYNTEAF
J: TRBJ1-1; V: TRBV29-1; CDR3: SVEGERVNTEAF
J: TRBJ1-4; V: TRBV20-1; CDR3: SASDSANEKLF
J: TRBJ1-2; V: TRBV4-2; CDR3: ASSQELPGALKNYGYT
J: TRBJ2-7; V: TRBV30; CDR3: AWSTGGLYEQY
J: TRBJ2-3; V: TRBV7-9; CDR3: ASSRTSGGLGTDTQY
J: TRBJ2-3; V: TRBV25-1; CDR3: ASSDDRNTDTQY
J: TRBJ1-1; V: TRBV9; CDR3: ASSPETGKATEAF
J: TRBJ2-7; V: TRBV6-6; CDR3: ASSRTGGNEQY
J: TRBJ2-3; V: TRBV14; CDR3: ASSQAILTDTDTQY
J: TRBJ2-3; V: TRBV18; CDR3: ASSPRLAGTTDTQY
J: TRBJ2-5; V: TRBV18; CDR3: ASSPRDRAETQY